This TCR beta chain comes out of a study of T cell responses to AZD1222 COVID-19 vaccine. TCRdb's table, derived via immunoSEQ multiplex PCR, lists solely in-frame clones and lacks some. The sample records about 96,000 clones, nearly 90% being singletons. The CDR3 sequence is 15 residues long. Germline CDR1 KGHSH, CDR2 LQKENI. The V and J ends lost 2 bases and 8 bases, in that order; junction bases with no gene match: 9. The specimen comprised peripheral blood, sampled on day 0 of AZD1222 vaccination. The receptor was derived from an adult in good health. The chain joins TRBV18 to TRBJ1-2, with 9 bases identical to TRBD1. For the CDR3, the DNA is TGTGCCAGCTCACCATGGACAGGGGAGGGTAAAGGCTACACCTTC. Translated: CASSPWTGEGKGYTF.